The 5 T cell receptor beta chains in this list originate from one sample, sequenced in a study of blood T cells in healthy people across ages. Primed by a sample-barcoded 5' primer and a J-beta primer mix, a second PCR proceeded for about 7 to 11 cycles. TCRdb re-called the 5' RACE reads with MiXCR, one entry per CDR3 protein. This table has just under 900,000 distinct CDR3 sequences, about 30% appearing once. Sequences were obtained from blood. The origin of the receptors is a woman older than 75 in good health.

The chain links TRBV18 to TRBJ2-6; TRBD1 is a possible D gene (6 bases). The CDR3 loop spans 17 amino acids. In germline, CDR1 is KGHSH, CDR2 LQKENI. The V and J ends lost 3 bases and 0 bases respectively, with 12 bases between them. As DNA, the CDR3 is TGTGCCAGCTCACCGAGCGCCAGGGGCTCTGGGGCCAACGTCCTGACTTTC. This translates into CASSPSARGSGANVLTF.

Ten or more counts support this clonotype. V and J are TRBV7-2 and TRBJ2-7; D is unresolved. CDR1 SGHTA and CDR2 FQGNSA come from the germline V gene. This CDR3 is built from 13 residues. The V end lost 4 bases, the J end lost 3 bases, and 10 bases lay between the germline ends. The CDR3, as DNA: TGTGCCAGCAGCTCCCAGGACGGCTACGAGCAGTACTTC. Its translation: CASSSQDGYEQYF.

This clonotype came up a few times. The genes are TRBV6-2 or TRBV6-3 and TRBJ1-4; D gene unclear. Looked up from germline, CDR1 is MNHEY and CDR2 is SVGEGT. The CDR3 totals 16 residues. V was cut by 5 bases and J by 1 base, with 14 bases left in between. This CDR3 reads CASSSGRWETNEKLFF. The CDR3, as DNA: TGTGCCAGCAGTAGCGGACGTTGGGAAACTAATGAAAAACTGTTTTTT.

CDR3 in DNA: TGTGCCAGCAGTCAAGGGTCGGGACAGGGACATTACGAGCAGTACTTC. It yields the protein CASSQGSGQGHYEQYF. The chain joins TRBV7-8 to TRBJ2-7, with 9 bases identical to TRBD1. Germline loops: CDR1 SGHVS, CDR2 FQNEAQ. The CDR3 has 16 residues. With 6 bases clipped from V and 4 bases from J, the junction kept 13 bases outside the gene matches.

This clonotype was seen many times. This chain joins TRBV6-2 or TRBV6-3 and TRBJ2-6, with 9 bases matching TRBD1. The CDR3 spans 16 residues. The germline V gene encodes CDR1 MNHEY and CDR2 SVGEGT. The V segment lost 8 bases and the J segment 0 bases; nucleotides outside the gene matches: 5. The DNA of the CDR3 is TGTGCCAGCGCAGGGACAGGGCTCTCTGGGGCCAACGTCCTGACTTTC. It specifies CASAGTGLSGANVLTF.